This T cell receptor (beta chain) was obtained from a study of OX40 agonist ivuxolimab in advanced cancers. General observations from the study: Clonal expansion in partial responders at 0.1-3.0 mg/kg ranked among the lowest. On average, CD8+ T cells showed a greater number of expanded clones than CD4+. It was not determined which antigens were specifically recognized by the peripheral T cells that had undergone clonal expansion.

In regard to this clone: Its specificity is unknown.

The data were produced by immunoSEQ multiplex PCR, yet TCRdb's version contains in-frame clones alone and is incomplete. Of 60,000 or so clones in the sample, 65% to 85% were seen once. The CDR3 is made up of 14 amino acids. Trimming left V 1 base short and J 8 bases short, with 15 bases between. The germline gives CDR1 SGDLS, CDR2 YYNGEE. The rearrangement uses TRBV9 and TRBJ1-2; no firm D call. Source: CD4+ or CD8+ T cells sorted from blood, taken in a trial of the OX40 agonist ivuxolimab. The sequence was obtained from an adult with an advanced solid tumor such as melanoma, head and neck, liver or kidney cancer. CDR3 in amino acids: CASSVTGNSLGYTF. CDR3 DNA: TGTGCCAGCAGCGTAACGGGGAATTCGCTCGGCTACACCTTC.